Below are 15 T cell receptor beta chains sequenced from a single sample in a study of CD8 T cells in ankylosing spondylitis (dated by TCRdb to about 2017). Overall study results and their limits: A TCR beta motif of eight highly homologous amino acid variants appeared characteristic of blood from ankylosing spondylitis patients.

Their recognized antigens are unknown. To prepare the library, 5' RACE was applied. The reads were generated on an Illumina HiSeq 2500. The public reads were quality trimmed at Q25 with fastp and then assembled into clones with MiXCR by TCRdb, keeping productive beta chains. For every CDR3 protein sequence, its rows merge into one entry that carries the most common genes and DNA. This sample lists about 540,000 distinct CDR3 sequences; 12% were detected once. The ten biggest clones cover around 7% of the sample. Sequencing was performed on blood, either unsorted or a sorted T cell fraction (not recorded which). The receptors were gathered from a male donor with ankylosing spondylitis.

This clonotype was counted ten times or more. The chain links TRBV12-3 or TRBV12-4 to TRBJ2-7; D is perhaps TRBD1 (5 bases). This CDR3 has 13 residues. The V end lost 3 bases, the J end lost 7 bases, and 13 bases lay between the germline ends. In DNA form, the CDR3 reads TGTGCCAGCAGTTTGCAGGGTTATGGAGAGCAGTACGTC. Translation gives CASSLQGYGEQYV.

This chain connects TRBV10-3 to TRBJ2-7; D unclear. V was shortened by 2 bases and J by 3 bases, with 11 bases between the two germline ends. Germline V gene lookup returns CDR1 ENHRY and CDR2 SYGVKD. The CDR3 loop spans 14 amino acids. In DNA, the CDR3 is TGTGCCATCAGTGAGCTGGGTCCCATCTACGAGCAGTACTTC. Its protein product is CAISELGPIYEQYF.

The V and J genes are TRBV24-1 and TRBJ1-5; D is ambiguous. CDR1 and CDR2 (germline): KGHDR, SFDVKD. The CDR3 has 13 amino acids. Trimming shortened V by 4 bases and J by 2 bases, and 5 bases separated the two germline ends. CDR3 sequence (DNA): TGTGCCACCAGTGACCGGGGCAATCAGCCCCAGCATTTT. Translating it yields CATSDRGNQPQHF.

V and J are TRBV7-2 and TRBJ1-1, with D unresolved. In germline, CDR1 is SGHTA, CDR2 FQGNSA. The CDR3 sequence is 15 residues long. Trimming removed 5 bases at V and 11 bases at J, with 24 bases between. CDR3 nucleotides: TGTGCCAGCAGCCAAATTTCATTCGTGCGAGAAGCGGCTTTCTTT. It codes for CASSQISFVREAAFF. Supplemented by reference TRBV7-2 and TRBJ1-1, the full variable domain reads GAGVSQSPSNKVTEKGKDVELRCDPISGHTALYWYRQSLGQGLEFLIYFQGNSAPDKSGLPSDRFSAERTGGSVSTLTIQRTQQEDSAVYLCASSQISFVREAAFFGQGTRLTVV.

This clonotype has a handful of counts. This rearrangement joins TRBV6-4 to TRBJ1-1; tentative D call: TRBD1 (6 bases). Germline values: CDR1 MRHNA, CDR2 SNTAGT. This CDR3 comprises 13 residues. V was clipped by 5 bases and J by 6 bases, with 13 bases between them. The CDR3 nucleotides are TGTGCCAGCAGTCCGAACAGGGTCTCTGAAGCTTTCTTT. Its protein product is CASSPNRVSEAFF.

V and J are TRBV5-1 and TRBJ1-1; D unclear. Between the trimmed V and J ends, which lost 4 bases and 4 bases, there was a span of 11 bases. The CDR3 is 13 residues long. Germline V gene sequence: CDR1 SGHRS, CDR2 YFSETQ. The CDR3 reads CASSLSPGTEAFF. The CDR3 nucleotides read TGCGCCAGCAGCCTTTCTCCTGGCACTGAAGCTTTCTTT. The variable domain in full, with the rest retrieved from reference TRBV5-1 and TRBJ1-1, is KAGVTQTPRYLIKTRGQQVTLSCSPISGHRSVSWYQQTPGQGLQFLFEYFSETQRNKGNFPGRFSGRQFSNSRSEMNVSTLELGDSALYLCASSLSPGTEAFFGQGTRLTVV.

In this sample, this clonotype turned up a few times. The J gene is TRBJ2-2, the V gene TRBV7-9; no reliable D call. Trimming pared 4 bases from V and 7 bases from J, leaving 10 bases between. CDR1 SEHNR and CDR2 FQNEAQ come from the germline V gene (reference sequence). CDR3 length equals 13 residues. CDR3 nucleotides: TGTGCCAGCAGCTCCTCCTATAGCGGGGAGCTGTTTTTT. This gives the protein CASSSSYSGELFF.

The chain links TRBV7-9 to TRBJ2-6; 10 bases line up with TRBD2. Germline assignment: CDR1 SEHNR and CDR2 FQNEAQ (reference sequence). The CDR3 has 17 amino acids. The V segment lost 2 bases and the J segment 1 base; nucleotides outside the gene matches: 2. The CDR3 is CASSLSGGGSGANVLTF. The CDR3 region has the DNA TGTGCCAGCAGCTTAAGCGGGGGGGGTTCTGGGGCCAACGTCCTGACTTTC. The full variable domain, its missing parts supplied by reference TRBV7-9 and TRBJ2-6, is DTGVSQNPRHKITKRGQNVTFRCDPISEHNRLYWYRQTLGQGPEFLTYFQNEAQLEKSRLLSDRFSAERPKGSFSTLEIQRTEQGDSAMYLCASSLSGGGSGANVLTFGAGSRLTVL.

In this sample, this clonotype turned up a few times. The chain joins TRBV7-9 to TRBJ1-3, with a tentative D call TRBD1 (6 bases). CDR1 is SEHNR, CDR2 FQNEAQ, per germline (reference sequence). CDR3 length: 16 amino acids. V was shortened by 4 bases and J by 0 bases, with 13 bases between the two germline ends. The CDR3 is CASSSLGQYSGNTIYF. CDR3 coding DNA: TGTGCCAGCAGCTCTTTGGGACAATACTCTGGAAACACCATATATTTT.

As to this clonotype: An end of the junction differs from the germline gene, which may be a read error. This chain links TRBV10-3 with TRBJ1-5; D is ambiguous. The V gene's germline CDR1 is ENHRY and CDR2 SYGVKD. The CDR3 is 14 amino acids. CDR3 nucleotide sequence: TGTACCATCAGTGAGTCTGTGGGGATTCAGCCCCAGCATTTT. Translation: CTISESVGIQPQHF.

The gene calls are TRBV5-5 and TRBJ2-2; D perhaps matches TRBD1 (6 bases). The CDR3 is 15 residues long. V shed 0 bases and J shed 4 bases, with 10 bases lying between them. The germline CDR1 and CDR2 sequences are SGHKS and YYEKEE (reference sequence). The CDR3 is CASSLGSGVTGELFF. CDR3 DNA: TGTGCCAGCAGCTTGGGGTCAGGGGTCACCGGGGAGCTGTTTTTT.

This clonotype has a handful of counts. The rearrangement joins TRBV5-1 to TRBJ2-1; TRBD2 aligns across 12 bases. Trimming cost V 4 bases and J 8 bases; bases outside gene matches: 7. This CDR3 has 15 residues. The germline gives CDR1 SGHRS, CDR2 YFSETQ. The CDR3 region has the DNA TGCGCCAGCAGCCCGACTAGCGGGAGCTCTTATGAGCAGTTCTTC. It encodes CASSPTSGSSYEQFF.

This clonotype was seen only a few times. The rearrangement links TRBV20-1 to TRBJ2-3, with 9 bases aligning to TRBD1. The germline V gene has CDR1 DFQATT and CDR2 SNEGSKA (reference sequence). J was trimmed by 2 bases and V by 5 bases; bases with no gene match: 5. The CDR3 contains 14 residues. In DNA, the CDR3 is TGCAGTGCTCCACAGGGGGCTTTCACAGATACGCAGTATTTT. Translating it yields CSAPQGAFTDTQYF.

This clonotype came up a few times. V usage is TRBV20-1 and J usage is TRBJ1-3; D possibly corresponds to TRBD1 (6 bases). This CDR3 has 14 amino acids. From germline, CDR1 is DFQATT and CDR2 SNEGSKA (reference sequence). Trimming stripped 3 bases from V and 8 bases from J, with 17 bases between. CDR3 region: CSASLLQRTDTIYF. DNA for the CDR3: TGCAGTGCTAGCCTCCTCCAGCGGACAGACACCATATATTTT.

This chain links TRBV20-1 with TRBJ2-3; a possible D gene is TRBD2 (6 bases). The CDR3 has 15 amino acids. Germline CDR1 reads DFQATT; CDR2 reads SNEGSKA (reference sequence). V lost 2 bases and J 0 bases, leaving 12 bases between the germline ends. CDR3 nucleotide sequence: TGCAGTGCTAGAACCTCCCGGGGGAGCACAGATACGCAGTATTTT. Translation gives CSARTSRGSTDTQYF.